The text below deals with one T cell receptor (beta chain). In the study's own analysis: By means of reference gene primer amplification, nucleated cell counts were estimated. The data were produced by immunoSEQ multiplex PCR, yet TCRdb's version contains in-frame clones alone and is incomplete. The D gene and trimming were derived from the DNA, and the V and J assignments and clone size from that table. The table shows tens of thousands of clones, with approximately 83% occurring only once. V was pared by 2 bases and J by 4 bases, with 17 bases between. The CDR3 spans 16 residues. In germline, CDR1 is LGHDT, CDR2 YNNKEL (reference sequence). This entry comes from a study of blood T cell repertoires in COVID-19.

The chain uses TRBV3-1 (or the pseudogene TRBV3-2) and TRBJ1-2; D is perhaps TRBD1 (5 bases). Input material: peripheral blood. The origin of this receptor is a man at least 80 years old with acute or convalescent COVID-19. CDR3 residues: CASSQFGRANGYGYTF. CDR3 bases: TGTGCCAGCAGCCAATTTGGCAGGGCCAATGGCTATGGCTACACCTTC.